A single sample is the source of the 23 T cell receptor beta chains below, sequenced in a study of T cells expressing NK-cell markers. Reprocessing the 5' RACE reads, TCRdb reports a single entry for every CDR3 protein and omits DNA. Recorded here are roughly 450,000 distinct CDR3 sequences; the top ten clones represent 1.4%. The sample consisted of blood T cells: a sorted CD56 or NKG2C T cell subset, CD4+ or CD8+ T cells, or bulk PBMC T cells (not recorded which). Receptors were obtained from a woman between 45 and 65 years old in good health.

This chain connects TRBV3-1 to TRBJ2-3; checking the TCRdb D call of TRBD2 is not possible without DNA. Germline values: CDR1 LGHDT, CDR2 YNNKEL (reference sequence). The CDR3 runs 15 residues. The CDR3 is CASSQDKGGRDTQYF.

The chain uses TRBV3-1 and TRBJ1-2; the D call of TRBD1 rests on TCRdb alone, since no DNA is present to check it. The CDR3 covers 14 residues. Germline CDR1 LGHDT, CDR2 YNNKEL (reference sequence). This CDR3 is CASRQTTGAKGYTF.

The V gene is TRBV7-6, the J gene TRBJ2-3; TCRdb's D gene call, TRBD2, goes unchecked for lack of DNA. This CDR3 has 16 amino acids. Germline CDR1 reads SGHVS; CDR2 reads FNYEAQ. This CDR3 reads CASSYPSGRLTDTQYF.

The rearrangement links TRBV5-1 to TRBJ2-1; the TCRdb D gene call, TRBD1, has no DNA to confirm it. This CDR3 spans 14 amino acids. CDR1 and CDR2 (germline): SGHRS, YFSETQ. The CDR3 protein is CASSLGGGANEQFF.

CDR3 amino acids: CASRSAGGNTIYF. The rearrangement joins TRBV19 to TRBJ1-3. Germline-derived CDR1 and CDR2 are LNHDA and SQIVND (reference sequence). The CDR3 is 13 amino acids. Based on the CDR3 plus reference TRBV19 and TRBJ1-3, the full variable domain is DGGITQSPKYLFRKEGQNVTLSCEQNLNHDAMYWYRQDPGQGLRLIYYSQIVNDFQKGDIAEGYSVSREKKESFPLTVTSAQKNPTAFYLCASRSAGGNTIYFGEGSWLTVV.

The rearrangement joins TRBV10-1 to TRBJ1-1; TCRdb names TRBD1, which stays unverified in the absence of DNA. CDR3 size: 14 residues. The germline CDR1 and CDR2 sequences are WNHNN and SYGVQD (reference sequence). The CDR3 loop is CASSPQGMGTEAFF.

The chain is built from TRBV10-1 and TRBJ2-3; lacking DNA, the TRBD2 call made by TCRdb goes unchecked. The length of the CDR3 is 15 residues. CDR1 is WNHNN and CDR2 is SYGVQD in the germline V gene (reference sequence). Here the CDR3 reads CASSETGRAVDTQYF.

This chain links TRBV6-1 with TRBJ1-2; the TCRdb D gene call, TRBD1, has no DNA to confirm it. Germline lookup yields CDR1 MNHNS and CDR2 SASEGT. The CDR3 has 15 residues. The CDR3 is CASSSGRGYFYGYTF.

V gene TRBV2 combines with J gene TRBJ2-1; the TCRdb D gene call, TRBD2, has no DNA to confirm it. Germline-derived CDR1 and CDR2 are SNHLY and FYNNEI. CDR3 length: 12 amino acids. CDR3 sequence reads: CASSVTSLEQFF.

This chain connects TRBV12-3 or TRBV12-4 to TRBJ1-3. The CDR3 runs 14 residues. CDR3: CASSFGGAGNTIYF.

V gene TRBV5-1 combines with J gene TRBJ2-7; TCRdb lists TRBD2, though no DNA is available to test this call. Germline V gene sequence: CDR1 SGHRS, CDR2 YFSETQ. The CDR3 sequence is 13 residues long. This CDR3 is CASSFSGDGEQYF.

V usage is TRBV6-5 and J usage is TRBJ2-3; TCRdb reports TRBD1, a call that lacks DNA to check it against. The CDR3 runs to 16 residues. Germline loops: CDR1 MNHEY, CDR2 SVGAGI. CDR3 region: CASSYSGVAGTDTQYF.

This chain uses TRBV20-1 with TRBJ1-5; no DNA is available, so the TRBD1 call from TCRdb remains unchecked. The CDR3 spans 15 residues. Germline V gene data show CDR1 as DFQATT and CDR2 as SNEGSKA (reference sequence). The CDR3 loop reads CSARGGTGGNQPQHF.

This chain uses TRBV2 with TRBJ2-7. CDR3 size: 12 residues. Germline loops: CDR1 SNHLY, CDR2 FYNNEI. CDR3 amino acids: CASGQVFYEQYF. The variable domain in full, with the rest retrieved from reference TRBV2 and TRBJ2-7, is EPEVTQTPSHQVTQMGQEVILRCVPISNHLYFYWYRQILGQKVEFLVSFYNNEISEKSEIFDDQFSVERPDGSNFTLKIRSTKLEDSAMYFCASGQVFYEQYFGPGTRLTVT.

This chain joins TRBV20-1 and TRBJ1-5; TCRdb returns TRBD1, unconfirmable since there is no DNA. Germline CDR1 DFQATT, CDR2 SNEGSKA (reference sequence). The CDR3 length is 15 residues. The CDR3 protein is CSARADTRSNQPQHF.

J is TRBJ1-1 and V is TRBV2; there is no DNA to check the TCRdb D call of TRBD1. The CDR3 contains 13 residues. Germline V lookup: CDR1 SNHLY, CDR2 FYNNEI. The CDR3 loop is CASSALGATEAFF.

The CDR3 region is CASSLRPSYEQFF. The chain carries TRBV5-1 and TRBJ2-1. Germline V lookup: CDR1 SGHRS, CDR2 YFSETQ. This CDR3 region has 13 residues.

The chain combines TRBV25-1 with TRBJ2-3; lacking DNA, the TRBD2 call made by TCRdb goes unchecked. Per germline, CDR1 MGHDK and CDR2 SYGVNS. There are 15 residues in the CDR3. The CDR3 region is CASSKGRRPADTQYF.

V gene TRBV6-1 combines with J gene TRBJ2-1; TCRdb calls TRBD2, which cannot be checked without DNA. Germline V gene lookup returns CDR1 MNHNS and CDR2 SASEGT. The CDR3 has 13 residues. CDR3 protein: CASTAGSSNEQFF.

V is TRBV7-2 and J is TRBJ1-1. The CDR3 has 13 residues. CDR1 and CDR2 (germline): SGHTA, FQGNSA. This chain's CDR3 is CASSLVEFTEAFF.

The chain recombines TRBV2 with TRBJ1-4; TCRdb picks TRBD1, but there is no DNA to check that call. CDR1 and CDR2 from the germline V gene are SNHLY and FYNNEI. This CDR3 comprises 12 residues. The CDR3 loop is CASSEAGGELFF.

The V gene is TRBV9, the J gene TRBJ2-5; as DNA is missing, the TRBD2 call by TCRdb cannot be tested. The CDR3 spans 16 residues. The V gene's germline CDR1 is SGDLS and CDR2 YYNGEE. CDR3 sequence reads: CASGRGGSGPGETQYF.

The CDR3 region is CSAPVQAGINTEAFF. The V call is TRBV20-1, the J call TRBJ1-1; with no DNA, the TCRdb D assignment of TRBD1 cannot be verified. Looked up from germline, CDR1 is DFQATT and CDR2 is SNEGSKA (reference sequence). This CDR3 comprises 15 residues.